These 6 T cell receptor beta chains came from one sample sequenced in a study of regulatory T cells in long-lasting Graves disease. HTBI primers from iRepertoire and Arm-PCR of CDR3 regions yielded the TCR beta libraries. Each CDR3 protein gets one entry after TCRdb re-called the multiplex PCR reads with MiXCR. The data hold approximately 560,000 distinct CDR3 sequences, with 16% observed a single time. Time point defined: newly diagnosed GD, antithyroid drugs for less than 3 months. Extracted RNA from PBMCs served as the source of the TCR library. These data were likewise used in another study, on T cells in Graves' hyperthyroidism and ophthalmopathy.

This specimen consisted of peripheral blood mononuclear cells (PBMCs), obtained at new diagnosis, from a patient treated with antithyroid drugs. Every receptor here comes from a man between 18 and 29 years old with Graves disease.

This clonotype has ten or more counts. The CDR3 region has the DNA TGTGCCACCAGTGACCCGAGACAGGGGGACACCGGGGAGCTGTTTTTT. It codes for CATSDPRQGDTGELFF. The chain couples TRBV24-1 to TRBJ2-2; 9 nucleotides agree with TRBD1. CDR1 is KGHDR and CDR2 is SFDVKD in the germline V gene. The CDR3 loop spans 16 amino acids. V dropped 4 bases and J dropped 3; count of bases not matched to a gene: 5.

This clonotype occurred many times. This chain joins TRBV30 and TRBJ1-1; D call uncertain. V was trimmed by 7 bases and J by 0 bases, leaving 15 bases between them. The CDR3 runs to 14 residues. Germline CDR1 is GTSNPN and CDR2 is SVGIG (reference sequence). CDR3 in amino acids: CASTAYQMNTEAFF. CDR3 sequence (DNA): TGTGCCTCCACGGCATACCAGATGAACACTGAAGCTTTCTTT. Filled out from reference TRBV30 and TRBJ1-1, the complete variable domain reads SQTIHQWPATLVQPVGSPLSLECTVEGTSNPNLYWYRQAAGRGLQLLFYSVGIGQISSEVPQNLSASRPQDRQFILSSKKLLLSDSGFYLCASTAYQMNTEAFFGQGTRLTVV.

With regard to this clonotype: The conserved final phenylalanine or tryptophan is absent from the CDR3, which likely points to a read error. The V and J genes are TRBV20-1 and TRBJ2-7; TRBD1 is a possible D gene (6 bases). The V end lost 2 bases, the J end lost 0 bases, and 8 bases lay between the germline ends. The CDR3 sequence is 13 residues long. Per germline, CDR1 DFQATT and CDR2 SNEGSKA (reference sequence). The chain's CDR3 is CSARRTASYEQYS. In nucleotides, the CDR3 is TGCAGTGCTAGACGGACAGCCTCCTACGAGCAGTACTCC.

As to this clonotype: This may be a read error: a much more frequent sequence differs by one nucleotide. The V call is TRBV5-1, the J call TRBJ1-1, with D tentatively TRBD1 (5 bases). The CDR3 runs to 17 residues. Germline V CDR1 and CDR2: SGHRS, YFSETQ. V shed 1 base and J shed 6 bases, with 22 bases lying between them. CDR3 DNA sequence: TGCGCCAGCAGCTTGTTTCCTCCTGGGGGGGTCGGGGCTGAAGCTTTCTTT. It translates to CASSLFPPGGVGAEAFF. The full variable domain, with the rest looked up from reference TRBV5-1 and TRBJ1-1, is KAGVTQTPRYLIKTRGQQVTLSCSPISGHRSVSWYQQTPGQGLQFLFEYFSETQRNKGNFPGRFSGRQFSNSRSEMNVSTLELGDSALYLCASSLFPPGGVGAEAFFGQGTRLTVV.

This clonotype was recorded a few times. The chain is built from TRBV27 and TRBJ2-7, with D possibly matching TRBD2 (5 bases). Between the trimmed V and J ends, which lost 4 bases and 0 bases, there was a span of 16 bases. The CDR3 contains 16 residues. Germline CDR1 and CDR2: MNHEY and SMNVEV (reference sequence). For the CDR3, the DNA is TGTGCCAGCAGTTCCGACCCGGCTAGCAGCTCCTACGAGCAGTACTTC. It codes for CASSSDPASSSYEQYF.

This clonotype was detected a few times. The chain combines TRBV6-2 or TRBV6-3 with TRBJ2-1; TRBD1 is a possible D gene (5 bases). Germline V gene data show CDR1 as MNHEY and CDR2 as SVGEGT. This CDR3 is built from 11 residues. Trimming took 4 bases from V and 10 from J, leaving 8 bases between them. CDR3 region: CASSWGQEQFF. CDR3 nucleotide sequence: TGTGCCAGCAGTTGGGGCCAAGAGCAGTTCTTC.